The 8 T cell receptor beta chains given below trace back to one sample, sequenced in a study of post-analysis software for immune sequencing data. Study-wide results and caveats: Among five TRBV segments more frequent in patients than controls were TRBV5-6, TRBV5-1 and TRBV20-1.

Included in the TCR beta cDNA libraries were unique molecular identifiers. TCRdb fed the PCR reads into MiXCR, producing one record per CDR3 protein. The sample carries more than 350,000 distinct CDR3 sequences, about 39% recorded once. Their antigens remain unidentified. The sample was blood. Every receptor here comes from a girl aged 2-15 years with multiple sclerosis.

The gene calls are TRBV7-8 and TRBJ2-7; the D gene could be TRBD1 or TRBD2 (5 bases each). CDR3 length: 16 residues. Looked up from germline, CDR1 is SGHVS and CDR2 is FQNEAQ. V was shortened by 2 bases and J by 1 base, with 15 bases between the two germline ends. CDR3 residues: CASSLSPMGVSYEQYF. CDR3 DNA sequence: TGTGCCAGCAGCTTAAGCCCGATGGGGGTATCCTACGAGCAGTACTTC.

This clonotype has only a few counts. J is TRBJ2-7 and V is TRBV7-9; 8 positions match TRBD1. CDR1 SEHNR and CDR2 FQNEAQ come from the germline V gene (reference sequence). CDR3 length: 15 amino acids. The J segment lost 5 bases and the V segment lost 1 base, leaving 7 bases of the junction unmatched. CDR3 sequence reads: CASSLGGRGRDEQYF. DNA for the CDR3: TGTGCCAGCAGCTTAGGTGGCAGGGGGCGAGACGAGCAGTACTTC.

The rearrangement links TRBV6-5 to TRBJ2-7; 7 nucleotides line up with TRBD1. The end of the DNA aligns better with TRBJ2-5, so the J call may be wrong. Germline V lookup: CDR1 MNHEY, CDR2 SVGAGI. CDR3 size: 15 residues. The CDR3 protein is CASRPGTAKEETQYF. The DNA for the CDR3 is TGTGCCAGCAGACCCGGGACAGCCAAGGAGGAGACCCAGTACTTC.

The chain links TRBV7-8 to TRBJ2-5; D ambiguous. The DNA matches TRBJ2-7 better at its end, which makes the J call doubtful. The length of the CDR3 is 13 residues. The germline V gene encodes CDR1 SGHVS and CDR2 FQNEAQ. Here the CDR3 reads CASSPRLYYEQYF. The CDR3 DNA follows: TGTGCCAGCAGCCCTAGACTCTACTACGAGCAGTACTTC.

On this clonotype itself: The junction differs from germline at one of its ends, possibly a read error. The genes are TRBV6-2 or TRBV6-3 and TRBJ1-5; tentatively, D is TRBD1 (5 bases). Germline V gene lookup returns CDR1 MNHEY and CDR2 SVGEGT. The CDR3 contains 14 residues. CDR3 sequence: CASSYVTAAEPQHF. The CDR3 DNA reads as TGTGCCAGCAGTTACGTGACAGCCGCGGAGCCACAGCATTTT.

V is TRBV7-2 and J is TRBJ2-7; D unclear. CDR3 size: 13 residues. Trimming took 5 bases from V and 3 from J, leaving 11 bases between them. CDR1 is SGHTA, CDR2 FQGNSA, per germline. CDR3 amino acids: CASSLDLIYEQYF. The DNA of the CDR3 is TGTGCCAGCAGCCTCGACTTGATCTACGAGCAGTACTTC.

This clonotype was counted only a few times. The chain employs TRBV25-1 and TRBJ2-7, with TRBD2 matching over 9 bases. V lost 4 bases and J lost 3; bases outside the gene matches: 13. The CDR3 is 17 residues long. Germline values: CDR1 MGHDK, CDR2 SYGVNS. The CDR3 bases are TGTGCCAGCAGTGTCCACCCGATAGCGGGAGCGAACTACGAGCAGTACTTC. It translates to CASSVHPIAGANYEQYF.

This clonotype was counted only a few times. Written as DNA, the CDR3 is TGTGCCAGCAGCTTAGCTCAGGGGAACGACGAGCAGTACTTC. Translated: CASSLAQGNDEQYF. The chain joins TRBV7-6 to TRBJ2-7; D is perhaps TRBD1 (6 bases). Germline CDR1 reads SGHVS; CDR2 reads FNYEAQ. V was clipped by 0 bases and J by 5 bases, with 11 bases between them. This CDR3 is built from 14 residues.